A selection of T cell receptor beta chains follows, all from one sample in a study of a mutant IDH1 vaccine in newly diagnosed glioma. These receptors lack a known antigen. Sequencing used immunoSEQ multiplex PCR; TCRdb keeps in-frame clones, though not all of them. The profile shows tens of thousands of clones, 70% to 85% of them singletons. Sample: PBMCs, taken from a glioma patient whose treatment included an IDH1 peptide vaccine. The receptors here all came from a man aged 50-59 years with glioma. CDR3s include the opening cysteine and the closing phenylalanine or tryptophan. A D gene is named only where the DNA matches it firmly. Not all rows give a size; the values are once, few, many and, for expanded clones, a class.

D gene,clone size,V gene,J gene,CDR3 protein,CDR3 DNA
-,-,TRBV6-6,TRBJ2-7,CASSYSGLSGDEQYF,TGTGCCAGCAGTTACTCGGGGTTATCTGGGGACGAGCAGTACTTC
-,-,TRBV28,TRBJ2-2,CASSLGGATGELFF,TGTGCCAGCAGTTTGGGCGGGGCCACCGGGGAGCTGTTTTTT
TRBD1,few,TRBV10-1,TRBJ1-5,CASTGGGQPQHF,TGCGCCAGCACAGGGGGGGGTCAGCCCCAGCATTTT
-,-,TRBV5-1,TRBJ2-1,CASSLGGSSYNEQFF,TGCGCCAGCAGCTTGGGGGGGAGCTCCTACAATGAGCAGTTCTTC
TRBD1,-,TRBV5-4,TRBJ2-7,CASSNPRDRSSYEQYF,TGTGCCAGCAGCAATCCCCGGGACAGGTCCTCCTACGAGCAGTACTTC
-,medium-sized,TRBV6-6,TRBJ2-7,CASSYGDEQYF,TGTGCCAGCAGTTACGGGGACGAGCAGTACTTC
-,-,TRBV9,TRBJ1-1,CASSVEQGNTEAFF,TGTGCCAGCAGCGTAGAACAGGGGAACACTGAAGCTTTCTTT
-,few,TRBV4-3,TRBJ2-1,CASSQDRRVADEQFF,TGCGCCAGCAGCCAAGATAGAAGGGTTGCGGATGAGCAGTTCTTC
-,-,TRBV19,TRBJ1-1,CASSIARTGLFTEAFF,TGTGCCAGTAGTATAGCCCGGACGGGACTTTTTACTGAAGCTTTCTTT
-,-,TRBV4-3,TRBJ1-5,CASSQETEGKRPQHF,TGCGCCAGCAGCCAAGAAACCGAAGGTAAACGGCCCCAGCATTTT
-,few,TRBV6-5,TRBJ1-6,CASRPTLTSPLHF,TGTGCCAGCAGGCCGACATTGACATCACCCCTCCACTTT
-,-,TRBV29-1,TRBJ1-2,CSVDLGYGYTF,TGCAGCGTTGATCTGGGCTATGGCTACACCTTC
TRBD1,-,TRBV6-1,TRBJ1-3,CASSRDRSSGNTIYF,TGTGCCAGCAGCAGGGACAGGAGCTCTGGAAACACCATATATTTT
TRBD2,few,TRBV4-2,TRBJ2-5,CASSSRLAGGEETQYF,TGTGCCAGCTCCTCTAGACTAGCGGGGGGGGAAGAGACCCAGTACTTC
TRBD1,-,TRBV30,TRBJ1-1,CAWSRRQGARLDTEAFF,TGTGCCTGGAGTAGGAGACAGGGGGCCCGGTTGGACACTGAAGCTTTCTTT
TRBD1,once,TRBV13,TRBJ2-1,CASSSRDRAYNEQFF,TGTGCCAGCAGCTCCCGGGACAGGGCCTACAATGAGCAGTTCTTC
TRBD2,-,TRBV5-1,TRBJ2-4,CASSPGTSVDIQYF,TGCGCCAGCAGCCCAGGGACTAGCGTGGACATTCAGTACTTC
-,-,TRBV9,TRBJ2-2,CASSAETGTGELFF,TGTGCCAGCAGCGCTGAGACAGGTACCGGGGAGCTGTTTTTT
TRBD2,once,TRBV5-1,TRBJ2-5,CASSLALRGGETQYF,TGCGCCAGCAGCCTCGCACTCCGGGGGGGAGAGACCCAGTACTTC
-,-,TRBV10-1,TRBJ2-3,CASRDSPGDTQYF,TGCGCCAGCAGGGACTCACCGGGAGATACGCAGTATTTT
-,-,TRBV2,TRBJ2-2,CASSPQGAGANTGELFF,TGTGCCAGCAGCCCTCAGGGGGCGGGGGCTAACACCGGGGAGCTGTTTTTT
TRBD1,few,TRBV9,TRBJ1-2,CASSPGGAGYTF,TGTGCCAGCAGCCCAGGGGGGGCGGGCTACACCTTC
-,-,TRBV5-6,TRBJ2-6,CASSLGDYPANVLTF,TGTGCCAGCAGCTTGGGGGATTATCCGGCCAACGTCCTGACTTTC
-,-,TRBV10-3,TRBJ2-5,CAIRIDSQETQYF,TGTGCCATCAGAATCGACAGTCAAGAGACCCAGTACTTC
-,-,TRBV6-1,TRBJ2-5,CASTQTTRTSQYF,TGTGCCAGCACTCAGACAACCCGTACGTCCCAGTACTTC
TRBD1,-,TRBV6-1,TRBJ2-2,CASSRGTVNTGELFF,TGTGCCAGCAGTAGAGGGACAGTGAACACCGGGGAGCTGTTTTTT
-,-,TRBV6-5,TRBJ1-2,CASSYSRGVGYTF,TGTGCCAGCAGTTACTCGAGGGGGGTGGGCTACACCTTC
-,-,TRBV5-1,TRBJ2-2,CASSSRLAGELFF,TGCGCCAGCAGCTCCAGACTAGCCGGGGAGCTGTTTTTT
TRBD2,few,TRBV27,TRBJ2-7,CASSFLSGGAFYEQYF,TGTGCCAGCAGTTTTCTTAGCGGGGGGGCTTTCTACGAGCAGTACTTC
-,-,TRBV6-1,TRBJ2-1,CATLGQQQFF,TGTGCCACCCTTGGACAGCAGCAGTTCTTC
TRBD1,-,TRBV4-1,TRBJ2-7,CASSRQGQDSYEQYF,TGCGCCAGCAGCCGCCAAGGACAGGACTCCTACGAGCAGTACTTC
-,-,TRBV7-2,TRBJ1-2,CASSSWAVSSYGYTF,TGTGCCAGCAGCTCCTGGGCCGTCTCAAGCTATGGCTACACCTTC
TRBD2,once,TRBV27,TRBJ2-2,CASSVSGALTGELFF,TGTGCCAGCAGTGTCAGCGGGGCCCTCACCGGGGAGCTGTTTTTT
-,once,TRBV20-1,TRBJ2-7,CSARGGYEQYF,TGCAGTGCTAGGGGGGGCTACGAGCAGTACTTC
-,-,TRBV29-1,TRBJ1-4,CSVKANEKLFF,TGCAGCGTAAAGGCTAATGAAAAACTGTTTTTT
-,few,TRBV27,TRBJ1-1,CASRNDLNTEAFF,TGTGCCAGCAGGAACGACCTGAACACTGAAGCTTTCTTT
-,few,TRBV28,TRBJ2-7,CASSDTESYEQYF,TGTGCCAGCAGCGACACCGAATCTTACGAGCAGTACTTC
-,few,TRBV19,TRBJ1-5,CASSPVGGFQPQHF,TGTGCCAGTAGCCCCGTGGGGGGTTTCCAGCCCCAGCATTTT
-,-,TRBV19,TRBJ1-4,CASSPMGRYNEKLFF,TGTGCCAGTAGTCCCATGGGCCGTTATAATGAAAAACTGTTTTTT
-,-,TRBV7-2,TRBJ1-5,CASSLAWDSNQPQHF,TGTGCCAGCAGCTTAGCCTGGGATAGCAATCAGCCCCAGCATTTT
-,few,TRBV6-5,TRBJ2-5,CASRFQETQYF,TGTGCCAGCAGATTCCAGGAGACCCAGTACTTC
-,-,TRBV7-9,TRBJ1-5,CASSPLRGDLPQHF,TGTGCCAGCAGCCCCCTGCGGGGGGATTTGCCCCAGCATTTT
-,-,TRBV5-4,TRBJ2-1,CASSSKLASYNEQFF,TGTGCCAGCAGCTCCAAATTAGCGTCATACAATGAGCAGTTCTTC
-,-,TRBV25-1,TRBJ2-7,CASRSSGSSYEQYF,TGTGCCAGCAGGTCTTCGGGGTCTTCCTACGAGCAGTACTTC
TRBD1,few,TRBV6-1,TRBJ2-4,CASSGGQGENIQYF,TGTGCCAGCAGTGGCGGACAGGGGGAAAACATTCAGTACTTC
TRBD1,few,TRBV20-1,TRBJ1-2,CSAQQGYGYTF,TGCAGTGCCCAACAGGGGTATGGCTACACCTTC
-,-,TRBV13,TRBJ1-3,CASSRDGSSGNTIYF,TGTGCCAGCAGCCGGGATGGGAGCTCTGGAAACACCATATATTTT
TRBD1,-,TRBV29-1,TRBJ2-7,CSVEGDREEGNEQYF,TGCAGCGTTGAAGGGGACAGGGAGGAAGGGAACGAGCAGTACTTC
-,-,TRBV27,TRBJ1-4,CASSPYTSYEKLFF,TGTGCCAGCAGCCCCTACACCAGCTATGAAAAACTGTTTTTT
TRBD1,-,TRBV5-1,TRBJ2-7,CASSPGQGFLSYEQYF,TGCGCCAGCAGCCCCGGACAGGGCTTTTTGTCCTACGAGCAGTACTTC
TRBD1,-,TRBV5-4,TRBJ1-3,CATRQGPGNTIYF,TGTGCCACGCGACAGGGACCTGGAAACACCATATATTTT
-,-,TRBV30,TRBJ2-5,CAWSARELGTQYF,TGTGCCTGGAGTGCTCGGGAACTGGGGACCCAGTACTTC
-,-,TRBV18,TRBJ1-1,CASSPDHGMRSTEAFF,TGTGCCAGCTCACCAGATCACGGGATGAGGAGCACTGAAGCTTTCTTT
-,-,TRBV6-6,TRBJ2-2,CASRVGGNTGELFF,TGTGCCAGCAGGGTCGGGGGTAACACCGGGGAGCTGTTTTTT
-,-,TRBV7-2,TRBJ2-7,CASGWGDYGYEQYF,TGTGCCAGCGGGTGGGGAGATTACGGGTACGAGCAGTACTTC
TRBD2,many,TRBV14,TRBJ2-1,CASSRLGGGAREQFF,TGTGCCAGCAGCCGGCTTGGCGGGGGGGCGAGGGAGCAGTTCTTC
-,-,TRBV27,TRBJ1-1,CASRLGGDTEAFF,TGTGCCAGCAGGCTAGGGGGGGACACTGAAGCTTTCTTT
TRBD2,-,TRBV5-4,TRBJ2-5,CASSSGTSGTVTQYF,TGTGCCAGCAGCTCGGGGACTAGCGGAACGGTGACCCAGTACTTC
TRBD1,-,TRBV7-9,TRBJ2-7,CASSFSGQGGGYEQYF,TGTGCCAGCAGCTTCTCGGGACAGGGAGGCGGCTACGAGCAGTACTTC